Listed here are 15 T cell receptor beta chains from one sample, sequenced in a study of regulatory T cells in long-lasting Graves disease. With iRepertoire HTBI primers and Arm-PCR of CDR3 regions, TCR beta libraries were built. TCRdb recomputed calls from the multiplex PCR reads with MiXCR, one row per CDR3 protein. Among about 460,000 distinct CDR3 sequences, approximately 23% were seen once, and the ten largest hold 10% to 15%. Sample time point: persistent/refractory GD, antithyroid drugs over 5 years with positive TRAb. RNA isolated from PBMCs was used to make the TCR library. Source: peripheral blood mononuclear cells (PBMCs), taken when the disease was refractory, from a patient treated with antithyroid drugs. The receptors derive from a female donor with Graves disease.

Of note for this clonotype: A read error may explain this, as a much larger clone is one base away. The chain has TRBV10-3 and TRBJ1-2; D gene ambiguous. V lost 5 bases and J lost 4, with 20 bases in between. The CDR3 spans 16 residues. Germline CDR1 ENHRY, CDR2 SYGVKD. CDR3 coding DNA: TGTGCCATCAGTCCATACAAGGACGCCGCCTCCTATGGCTACACCTTC. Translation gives CAISPYKDAASYGYTF.

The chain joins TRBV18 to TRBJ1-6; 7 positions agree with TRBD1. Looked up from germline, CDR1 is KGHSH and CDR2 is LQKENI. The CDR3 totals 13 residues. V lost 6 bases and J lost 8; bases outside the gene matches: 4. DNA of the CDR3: TGTGCCAGCTCGAGGGGGACAGATTCACCCCTCCACTTT. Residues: CASSRGTDSPLHF.

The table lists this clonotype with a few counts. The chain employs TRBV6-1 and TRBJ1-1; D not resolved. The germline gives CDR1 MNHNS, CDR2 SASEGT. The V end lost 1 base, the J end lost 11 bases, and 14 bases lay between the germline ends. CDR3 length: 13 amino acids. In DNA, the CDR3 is TGTGCCAGCAGTGAAGAAATCTCCCTTTCGGCTTTCTTT. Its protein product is CASSEEISLSAFF.

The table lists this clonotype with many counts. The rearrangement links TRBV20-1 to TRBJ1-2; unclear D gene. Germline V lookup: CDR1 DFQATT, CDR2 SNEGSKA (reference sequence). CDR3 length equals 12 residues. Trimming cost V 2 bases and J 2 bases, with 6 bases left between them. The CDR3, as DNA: TGCAGTGCTAGAACGGGAAACTATGGCTACACCTTC. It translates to CSARTGNYGYTF.

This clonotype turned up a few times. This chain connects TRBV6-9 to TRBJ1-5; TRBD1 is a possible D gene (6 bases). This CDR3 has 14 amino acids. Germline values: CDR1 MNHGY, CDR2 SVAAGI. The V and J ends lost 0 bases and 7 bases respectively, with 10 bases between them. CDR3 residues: CASSYSQGYQPQHF. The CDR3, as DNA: TGTGCCAGCAGTTATTCCCAGGGGTACCAGCCCCAGCATTTT.

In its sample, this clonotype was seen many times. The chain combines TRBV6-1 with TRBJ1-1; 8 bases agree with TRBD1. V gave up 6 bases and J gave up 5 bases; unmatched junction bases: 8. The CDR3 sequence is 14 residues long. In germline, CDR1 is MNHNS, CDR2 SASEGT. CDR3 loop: CASSARTGWTEAFF. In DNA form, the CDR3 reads TGTGCCAGCAGCGCCCGGACAGGGTGGACTGAAGCTTTCTTT.

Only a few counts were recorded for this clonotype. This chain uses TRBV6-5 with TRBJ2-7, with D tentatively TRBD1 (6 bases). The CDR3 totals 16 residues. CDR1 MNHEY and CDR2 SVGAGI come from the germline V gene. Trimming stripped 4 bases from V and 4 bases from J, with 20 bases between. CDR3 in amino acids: CASSSIPTGIGYEQYF. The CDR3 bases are TGTGCCAGCAGTTCCATACCGACAGGAATCGGGTACGAGCAGTACTTC.

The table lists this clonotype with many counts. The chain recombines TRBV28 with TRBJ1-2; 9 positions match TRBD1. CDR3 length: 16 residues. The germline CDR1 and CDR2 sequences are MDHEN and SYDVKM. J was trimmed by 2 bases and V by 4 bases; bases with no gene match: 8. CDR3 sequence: CASSSLATGGNYGYTF. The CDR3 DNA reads TGTGCCAGCAGTTCCCTCGCGACAGGGGGAAACTATGGCTACACCTTC.

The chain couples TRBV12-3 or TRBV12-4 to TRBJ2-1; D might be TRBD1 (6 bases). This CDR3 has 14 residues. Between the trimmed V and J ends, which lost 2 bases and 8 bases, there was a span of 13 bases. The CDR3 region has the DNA TGTGCCAGCAGTTTAAGTGACAGGAGATATGAGCAGTTCTTC. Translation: CASSLSDRRYEQFF.

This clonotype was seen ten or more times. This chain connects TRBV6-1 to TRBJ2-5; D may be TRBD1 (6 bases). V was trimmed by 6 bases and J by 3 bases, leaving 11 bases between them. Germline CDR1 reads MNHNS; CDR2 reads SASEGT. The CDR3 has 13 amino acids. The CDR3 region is CASRLGAEETQYF. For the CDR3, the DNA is TGTGCCAGCAGACTGGGGGCGGAAGAGACCCAGTACTTC.

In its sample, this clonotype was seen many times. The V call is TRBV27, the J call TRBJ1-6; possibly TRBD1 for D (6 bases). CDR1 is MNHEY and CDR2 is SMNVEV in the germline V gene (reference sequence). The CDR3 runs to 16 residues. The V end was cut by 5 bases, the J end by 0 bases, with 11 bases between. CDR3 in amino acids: CASSPGASSYNSPLHF. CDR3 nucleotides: TGTGCCAGCAGTCCAGGGGCCAGCTCCTATAATTCACCCCTCCACTTT.

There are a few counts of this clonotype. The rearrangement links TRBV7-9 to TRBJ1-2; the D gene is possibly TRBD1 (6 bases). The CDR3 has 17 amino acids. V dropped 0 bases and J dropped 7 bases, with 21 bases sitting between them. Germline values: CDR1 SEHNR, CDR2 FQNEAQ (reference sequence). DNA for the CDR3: TGTGCCAGCAGCTTAGCGGGCAGGGGAAGGTCAGGACCTGGCTACACCTTC. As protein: CASSLAGRGRSGPGYTF.

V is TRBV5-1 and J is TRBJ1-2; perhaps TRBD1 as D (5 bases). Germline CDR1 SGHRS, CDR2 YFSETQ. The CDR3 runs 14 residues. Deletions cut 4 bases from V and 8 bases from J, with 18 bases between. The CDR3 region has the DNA TGCGCCAGCAGCCCAGGGCTGTATGGGATCGGCTACACCTTC. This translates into CASSPGLYGIGYTF. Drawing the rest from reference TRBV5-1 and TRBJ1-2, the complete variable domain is KAGVTQTPRYLIKTRGQQVTLSCSPISGHRSVSWYQQTPGQGLQFLFEYFSETQRNKGNFPGRFSGRQFSNSRSEMNVSTLELGDSALYLCASSPGLYGIGYTFGSGTRLTVV.

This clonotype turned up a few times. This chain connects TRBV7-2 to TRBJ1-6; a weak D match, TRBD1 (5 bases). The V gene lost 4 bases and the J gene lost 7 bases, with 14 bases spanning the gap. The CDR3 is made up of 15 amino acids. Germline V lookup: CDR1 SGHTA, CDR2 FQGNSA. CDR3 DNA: TGTGCCAGCAGCTATACCGGGACCCCCAATTCACCCCTCCACTTT. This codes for CASSYTGTPNSPLHF.

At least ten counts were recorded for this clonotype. The CDR3 reads CASRGTGEYGQYF. The CDR3 region has the DNA TGTGCCAGCAGGGGGACAGGGGAGTATGGGCAGTACTTC. The V and J genes are TRBV2 and TRBJ2-7, with TRBD1 identical over 10 bases. The CDR3 covers 13 residues. The germline V gene has CDR1 SNHLY and CDR2 FYNNEI. V lost 6 bases, J lost 9 bases, and 8 bases stayed unmatched.